Presented here are 27 T cell receptor beta chains from one specimen sequenced in a study of tissue T cells after allogeneic stem cell transplantation. Time point in this sample: mouse harvest day 7 after allogeneic transplant. The graft held 10^6 splenic CD5+ T cells and 10^7 T-cell-depleted bone marrow cells. Generated by immunoSEQ multiplex PCR, the TCRdb table keeps only in-frame clones and is missing some. The data contain about 7,500 clones, around 48% of them singletons. Specimen: gut tissue. The receptors derive from a female BALB/c mouse given C57BL/6 T cells with graft-versus-host disease after an allogeneic hematopoietic cell transplant.

As to this clone: All gene names here are mouse names. The CDR3 end falls 1 residue outside the read, so it is completed with the germline J gene. The rearrangement links TRBV13-2 to TRBJ2-7; 8 bases align to TRBD2. In germline, CDR1 is NNHNN, CDR2 SYGAGS (reference sequence). With V trimmed by 1 base and J by 2 bases, 2 bases remained unmatched. This CDR3 has 14 residues. This CDR3 is CASGDLGGPYEQYF. CDR3 DNA, as far as it was read: TGTGCCAGCGGTGATCTGGGGGGCCCCTATGAACAGTAC.

A note on this clone: All gene names here are mouse names. The observed sequence ends 1 residue before the CDR3 terminus, with the missing tail filled in from the germline J gene. The J gene is TRBJ2-4, the V gene TRBV20; possibly TRBD1 for D (5 bases). The CDR3 length is 13 residues. Per germline, CDR1 GFQATS and CDR2 STVNSAI. Trimming removed 4 bases at V and 2 bases at J, with 10 bases between. The CDR3 reads CGAMRTNQNTLYF. Partial CDR3 DNA: TGTGGTGCTATGAGGACAAATCAAAACACCTTGTAC.

Concerning this clone: The germline and genes are mouse ones. The CDR3 goes on 1 residue after the read ends, and that part is filled in from the germline J gene. The chain employs TRBV26 and TRBJ2-7, with D possibly matching TRBD1 (6 bases). The germline CDR1 and CDR2 sequences are KGHPV and FQNQEV (reference sequence). The CDR3 sequence is 13 residues long. Trimming stripped 4 bases from V and 3 bases from J, with 10 bases between. The sequenced CDR3 bases are TGTGCCAGCAGTCGGGACACCCTCTATGAACAGTAC. Its protein product is CASSRDTLYEQY. Given in full, the CDR3 is CASSRDTLYEQYF.

A few counts support this clone. Genes here carry mouse names. The read terminates 1 residue before the CDR3 end, so the remaining end is supplied by the germline J gene. The J gene is TRBJ2-4, the V gene TRBV13-3, with D maybe TRBD2 (6 bases). V was cut by 2 bases and J by 1 base, with 8 bases left in between. The CDR3 totals 14 residues. Germline values: CDR1 NNHDY, CDR2 SYVADS. The chain's CDR3 is CASSEAGGQNTLYF. The CDR3 bases that were read are TGTGCCAGCAGTGAGGCTGGGGGTCAAAACACCTTGTAC.

In regard to this clone: Genes here carry mouse names. Other DNA sequences in the sample encode the same CDR3. The CDR3 region is CSSSQSQNTEVFF. The covered CDR3 bases are TGCTCCAGCAGTCAATCACAGAACACAGAAGTCTTC. This chain uses TRBV23 with TRBJ1-1; TRBD1, the table's D call, was not compared with the DNA. The CDR3 end falls 1 residue outside the read, so it is completed with the germline J gene. In germline, CDR1 is KGHTA, CDR2 FQNQQP. CDR3 length: 13 amino acids.

Concerning this clone itself: Mouse names are used for the genes. The read comes to an end 1 residue before the CDR3 does, leaving the germline J gene to fill in the end. V and J are TRBV2 and TRBJ1-6, with 10 positions matching TRBD1. TRBJ1-6 is an ORF; its function is uncertain. The V segment lost 6 bases and the J segment 5 bases; nucleotides outside the gene matches: 4. The CDR3 covers 15 residues. Germline CDR1 is LGHNA and CDR2 is YSYQKL. CDR3 sequence reads: CASRGQGSHNSPLYF. CDR3 DNA, as far as it was read: TGTGCCAGCAGGGGACAGGGGAGTCATAATTCGCCCCTCTAC.

This clone was seen more than once but under ten times. Genes and germline are mouse. The part of the CDR3 DNA that was read is TGTGCTAGCAGTACCACAGGGATGGAACAGTAC. Encoded protein: CASSTTGMEQY. The whole CDR3 protein is CASSTTGMEQYF. J is TRBJ2-7 and V is TRBV29; D may be TRBD1 (6 bases). The read stops 1 residue short of the end of the CDR3; the missing end is completed from the germline J gene. The CDR3 loop spans 12 amino acids. V was pared by 5 bases and J by 7 bases, with 12 bases between. Germline V gives CDR1 MSHET, CDR2 SYDVDS.

As to this clone: Gene names and germline match the mouse. Read sequence stops 1 residue before the CDR3 end, and the germline J gene provides the missing end. The chain joins TRBV2 to TRBJ1-1; the match to TRBD1 covers 7 bases. CDR1 is LGHNA, CDR2 YSYQKL, per germline. This CDR3 is built from 15 residues. Losses at the gene ends were 0 bases for V and 4 bases for J; bases not matched to a gene: 5. The covered CDR3 bases are TGTGCCAGCAGCCAAGAGACAGGGAGAGGCACAGAAGTCTTC. It translates to CASSQETGRGTEVF. The full CDR3 protein reads CASSQETGRGTEVFF.

By its share, this clone is medium-sized. The gene names here belong to mouse. Sequencing ends 1 residue short of the CDR3 end; the germline J gene provides the rest. The gene calls are TRBV3 and TRBJ2-7, with D possibly being TRBD1 (5 bases). V dropped 2 bases and J dropped 3 bases, with 5 bases sitting between them. The CDR3 runs to 12 residues. CDR1 SNHLY and CDR2 FYNGKV come from the germline V gene (reference sequence). The sequenced CDR3 bases are TGTGCCAGCAGCTTAAGGGGCTATGAACAGTAC. Residues: CASSLRGYEQY. The full CDR3 protein reads CASSLRGYEQYF.

Of note for this clone: The genes and germline here are from mouse. The CDR3 is cut off 1 residue early in the read; its end comes from the germline J gene. This sequence joins TRBV13-2 and TRBJ2-3; tentative D call: TRBD1 (5 bases). Deletions cut 5 bases from V and 2 bases from J, with 9 bases between. Germline CDR1 reads NNHNN; CDR2 reads SYGAGS (reference sequence). The CDR3 covers 13 residues. The CDR3 loop reads CASGPDIAETLYF. Incomplete CDR3 DNA: TGTGCCAGCGGGCCGGACATTGCAGAAACGCTGTAT.

As regards this clone: Here the gene names and germline are mouse. The read gets to within 1 residue of the CDR3 end, and the germline J gene fills in the rest. The V call is TRBV23, the J call TRBJ2-5; the table names TRBD2, a call not compared with the DNA. This CDR3 contains 15 residues. Germline V CDR1 and CDR2: KGHTA, FQNQQP. Partial CDR3 DNA: TGCTCCAGCAGTCACTGGGGGGGCCACCAAGACACCCAGTAC. Translation: CSSSHWGGHQDTQY. The entire CDR3 reads CSSSHWGGHQDTQYF.

Comment on this clone: Gene names are the mouse ones. Partial CDR3 DNA: TGTGCCAGCGGGGGGACAGGGGATGAACAGTAC. As protein: CASGGTGDEQY. In full, the CDR3 is CASGGTGDEQYF. This chain joins TRBV15 and TRBJ2-7; TRBD1 agrees at 10 bases. Coverage ceases 1 residue before the CDR3 finishes, and the germline J gene fills in the end. Germline CDR1 and CDR2: SGHND and FRSKSL. J gave up 5 bases and V 8 bases, and 3 bases lay outside the gene matches. The CDR3 covers 12 residues.

This clone was observed a single time. Genes and germline are mouse. The sequenced fragment ends 1 residue before the CDR3 boundary, so the rest is inferred from the germline J gene. This sequence joins TRBV16 and TRBJ2-3; D call uncertain. The CDR3 covers 14 residues. V was cut by 3 bases and J by 0 bases, with 7 bases left in between. Germline V CDR1 and CDR2: SGHSA, FRNQAP. This CDR3 reads CASSFGSSAETLYF. The sequenced part of the CDR3 DNA is TGTGCAAGCAGCTTCGGGTCTAGTGCAGAAACGCTGTAT.

For this clone: These gene names are mouse names. The missing CDR3 end, 1 residue past where the read stops, is filled in from the germline J gene. The chain has TRBV3 and TRBJ2-7; 12 bases agree with TRBD2. V was pared by 5 bases and J by 4 bases, with 3 bases of the junction left unmatched. The CDR3 runs 14 residues. From germline, CDR1 is SNHLY and CDR2 FYNGKV (reference sequence). The chain's CDR3 is CASSTGLGGYEQYF. The CDR3 bases that were read are TGTGCCAGCAGCACGGGACTGGGGGGATATGAACAGTAC.

As concerns this clone: Genes and germline are mouse. The missing CDR3 end, 1 residue past where the read stops, is filled in from the germline J gene. The chain carries TRBV14 and TRBJ2-3; 8 positions match TRBD2. This CDR3 spans 16 amino acids. In germline, CDR1 is SGHDT, CDR2 FRDEAV. With 2 bases clipped from V and 1 base from J, the junction kept 6 bases outside the gene matches. CDR3 DNA, as far as it was read: TGTGCCAGCAGTTTGGGGGGGGCGCATGGTGCAGAAACGCTGTAT. The encoded protein is CASSLGGAHGAETLY. The whole CDR3 region reads CASSLGGAHGAETLYF.

A word on this clone: All gene names here are mouse names. The DNA ends 1 residue before the CDR3 does, and the rest of the CDR3 is filled in from the germline J gene. The chain employs TRBV23 and TRBJ2-7; the D call TRBD2 from the table was never checked on the DNA. Looked up from germline, CDR1 is KGHTA and CDR2 is FQNQQP. The CDR3 runs to 14 residues. CDR3 DNA (partial): TGCTCCAGCAGTCAAAACTGGGGGGGTTATGAACAGTAC. This encodes CSSSQNWGGYEQY. The complete CDR3 protein is CSSSQNWGGYEQYF. The variable domain in full, with the rest retrieved from reference TRBV23 and TRBJ2-7, is DAAVTQKPRYLIKMKGQEAEMKCIPEKGHTAVFWYQQKQSKELKFLIYFQNQQPLDQIDMVKERFSAVCPSSSLCSLGIRTCEAEDSALYLCSSSQNWGGYEQYFGPGTRLTVL.

As regards this clone: The gene names given are mouse names. Read sequence stops 1 residue before the CDR3 end, and the germline J gene provides the missing end. The gene calls are TRBV12-1 and TRBJ1-3; tentatively, D is TRBD1 (6 bases). The V and J ends lost 4 bases and 0 bases respectively, with 15 bases between them. The CDR3 has 16 amino acids. CDR1 is SGHSN and CDR2 is HYEKVE in the germline V gene. The CDR3 reads CASSPQGQNSGNTLYF. CDR3 DNA (partial): TGTGCCAGCTCCCCTCAGGGACAAAATTCTGGAAATACGCTCTAT.

This clone showed up just once. The listed genes are named as in mouse. The DNA ends 1 residue before the CDR3 does, and the rest of the CDR3 is filled in from the germline J gene. The chain couples TRBV5 to TRBJ2-7, with D perhaps TRBD2 (6 bases). V gave up 2 bases and J gave up 7 bases, with 6 bases separating them. The length of the CDR3 is 11 residues. The germline V gene has CDR1 LGHNA and CDR2 YNLKQL (reference sequence). The CDR3: CASSQWGEQYF. Incomplete CDR3 DNA: TGTGCCAGCAGCCAATGGGGGGAACAGTAC.

This clone was seen a few times. Gene names and germline match the mouse. The part of the CDR3 DNA that was read is TGCTCCAGCAGTCAATCGGGGCAGGGGGCGCGGGAACAGTAC. Protein sequence: CSSSQSGQGAREQY. The entire CDR3 reads CSSSQSGQGAREQYF. The chain is built from TRBV23 and TRBJ2-7; the table calls TRBD1, which could not be checked here. Read sequence stops 1 residue before the CDR3 end, and the germline J gene provides the missing end. Per the germline V gene, CDR1 is KGHTA and CDR2 is FQNQQP. CDR3 size: 15 residues.

Details on this clone: The gene names here belong to mouse. The read halts 1 residue ahead of the CDR3 end, with the missing end drawn from the germline J gene. The chain couples TRBV1 to TRBJ2-5; 11 bases are a match to TRBD2. CDR1 and CDR2 from the germline V gene are NSQYPW and LRSPGD (reference sequence). The CDR3 extends over 17 amino acids. Trimming at V came to 4 bases and at J to 0 bases, leaving 6 bases not matched to a gene. The DNA read from the CDR3 is TGCACCTGCAGTGGACGGACTGGGGGGTTTAACCAAGACACCCAGTAC. Translation gives CTCSGRTGGFNQDTQY. The full CDR3 protein is CTCSGRTGGFNQDTQYF. Looking up the rest from reference TRBV1 and TRBJ2-5 gives the full variable domain: VTLLEQNPRWRLVPRGQAVNLRCILKNSQYPWMSWYQQDLQKQLQWLFTLRSPGDKEVKSLPGADYLATRVTDTELRLQVANMSQGRTLYCTCSGRTGGFNQDTQYFGPGTRLLVL.

In the case of this clone: Gene names are the mouse ones. The CDR3 end is not reached by the read, which stops 1 residue before it; the germline J gene fills it in. This chain connects TRBV26 to TRBJ2-1; TRBD1 matches at 10 bases. J was trimmed by 6 bases and V by 4 bases; bases with no gene match: 3. CDR3 length equals 14 residues. Per the germline V gene, CDR1 is KGHPV and CDR2 is FQNQEV (reference sequence). CDR3 sequence reads: CASSRQGAVAEQFF. The sequenced CDR3 bases are TGTGCCAGCAGTCGACAGGGGGCGGTTGCTGAGCAGTTC. The whole variable domain, remainder taken from reference TRBV26 and TRBJ2-1, is NSKVIQTPRYLVKGQGQKAKMRCIPEKGHPVVFWYQQNKNNEFKFLINFQNQEVLQQIDMTEKRFSAECPSNSPCSLEIQSSEAGDSALYLCASSRQGAVAEQFFGPGTRLTVL.

Of note for this clone: The gene symbols are mouse symbols. CDR3 loop: CASSHRVNTEVFF. The part of the CDR3 DNA that was read is TGTGCCAGCAGCCACAGGGTGAACACAGAAGTCTTC. This chain connects TRBV26 to TRBJ1-1; possibly TRBD1 for D (6 bases). The read is 1 residue too short to cover the CDR3 end, so that end is filled in from the germline J gene. Germline V gene sequence: CDR1 KGHPV, CDR2 FQNQEV (reference sequence). The length of the CDR3 is 13 residues. V was cut by 6 bases and J by 1 base, with 9 bases left in between.

This clone turned up a few times. Gene names and germline match the mouse. The read terminates 1 residue ahead of where the CDR3 ends, so the germline J gene completes it. The chain links TRBV13-2 to TRBJ2-2, with a possible D match to TRBD2 (5 bases). Germline V gives CDR1 NNHNN, CDR2 SYGAGS (reference sequence). Between the trimmed V and J ends, which lost 5 bases and 6 bases, there was a span of 11 bases. CDR3 length equals 13 residues. The sequenced part of the CDR3 DNA is TGTGCCAGCGGGGACTCACGTCCCGGGCAGCTCTAC. It is translated as CASGDSRPGQLY. The whole CDR3 reads CASGDSRPGQLYF.

For this clone: Genes and germline are mouse. The read stops 1 residue short of the end of the CDR3; the missing end is completed from the germline J gene. The chain employs TRBV13-3 and TRBJ1-5, with TRBD1 identical over 8 bases. V shed 5 bases, J shed 0 bases, and the junction held 4 bases outside the gene matches. Looked up from germline, CDR1 is NNHDY and CDR2 is SYVADS. The CDR3 is made up of 15 amino acids. Incomplete CDR3 DNA: TGTGCCAGCAGGGACAGGGCCTATAACAACCAGGCTCCGCTT. Translation: CASRDRAYNNQAPL. The full CDR3 protein is CASRDRAYNNQAPLF.

Concerning this clone itself: The gene names here belong to mouse. Read sequence stops 1 residue before the CDR3 end, and the germline J gene provides the missing end. The chain carries TRBV26 and TRBJ1-1; TRBD1 matches 10 bases. CDR3 length: 15 residues. Germline assignment: CDR1 KGHPV and CDR2 FQNQEV (reference sequence). Trimming cost V 4 bases and J 4 bases; bases outside gene matches: 6. The DNA read from the CDR3 is TGTGCCAGCAGTCATGACAGGGGGCGCGGCACAGAAGTCTTC. It codes for CASSHDRGRGTEVF. The entire CDR3 sequence reads CASSHDRGRGTEVFF.

This clone was recorded a few times. Germline and genes: mouse. The CDR3 is cut off 1 residue early in the read; its end comes from the germline J gene. V and J are TRBV23 and TRBJ2-7. This CDR3 has 12 amino acids. Germline-derived CDR1 and CDR2 are KGHTA and FQNQQP. The CDR3 protein is CSSSQSGSEQYF. The DNA read from the CDR3 is TGCTCCAGCAGTCAATCAGGGAGTGAACAGTAC.

Of note for this clone: Gene names and germline match the mouse. The read ends 1 residue before the CDR3 terminus; that terminus is restored from the germline J gene. The J gene is TRBJ2-5, the V gene TRBV12-1, with 7 bases fitting TRBD1. V was clipped by 0 bases and J by 3 bases; unmatched bases: 2. Per the germline V gene, CDR1 is SGHSN and CDR2 is HYEKVE. This CDR3 spans 14 amino acids. CDR3 DNA, as far as it was read: TGTGCCAGCTCTCTCCCGACAGGGCAAGACACCCAGTAC. Its protein product is CASSLPTGQDTQY. The whole CDR3 reads CASSLPTGQDTQYF.